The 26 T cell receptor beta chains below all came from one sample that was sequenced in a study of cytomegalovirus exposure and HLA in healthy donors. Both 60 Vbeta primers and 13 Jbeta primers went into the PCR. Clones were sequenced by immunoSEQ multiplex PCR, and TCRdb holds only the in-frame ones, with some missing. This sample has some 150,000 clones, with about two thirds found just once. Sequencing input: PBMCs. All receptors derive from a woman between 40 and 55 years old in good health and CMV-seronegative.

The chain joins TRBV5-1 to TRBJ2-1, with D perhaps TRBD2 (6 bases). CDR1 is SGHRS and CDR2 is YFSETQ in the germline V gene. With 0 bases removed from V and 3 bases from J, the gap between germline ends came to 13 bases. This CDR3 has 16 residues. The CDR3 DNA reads TGCGCCAGCAGCTTGGAAGGGTGGGGGGTCTACAATGAGCAGTTCTTC. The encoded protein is CASSLEGWGVYNEQFF.

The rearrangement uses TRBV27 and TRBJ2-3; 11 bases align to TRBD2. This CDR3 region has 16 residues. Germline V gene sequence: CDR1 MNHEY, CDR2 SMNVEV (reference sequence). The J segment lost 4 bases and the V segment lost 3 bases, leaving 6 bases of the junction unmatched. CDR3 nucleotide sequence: TGTGCCAGCAGTTTTCTAGCGGGGGGAGGGGCAGATACGCAGTATTTT. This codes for CASSFLAGGGADTQYF.

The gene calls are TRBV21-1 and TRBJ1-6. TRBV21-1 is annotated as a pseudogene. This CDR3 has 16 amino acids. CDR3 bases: TGTGCCAGCAGCAAAAAGGGAGGAGATTGGGATTCACCCCTCCACTTT. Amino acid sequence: CASSKKGGDWDSPLHF.

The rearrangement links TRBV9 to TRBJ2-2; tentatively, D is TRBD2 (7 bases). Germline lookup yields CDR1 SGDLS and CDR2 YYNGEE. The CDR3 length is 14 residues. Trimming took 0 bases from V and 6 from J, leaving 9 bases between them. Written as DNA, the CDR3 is TGTGCCAGCAGCGTAGTAGGGGGGGCCGGGGAGCTGTTTTTT. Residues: CASSVVGGAGELFF.

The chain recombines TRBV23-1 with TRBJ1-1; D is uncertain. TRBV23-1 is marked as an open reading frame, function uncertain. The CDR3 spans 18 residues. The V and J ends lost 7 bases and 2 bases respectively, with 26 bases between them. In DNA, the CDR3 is TGCGCCAGCATAACTGTGCGGGAGTCCGCTGTCTTCAACACTGAAGCTTTCTTT. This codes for CASITVRESAVFNTEAFF.

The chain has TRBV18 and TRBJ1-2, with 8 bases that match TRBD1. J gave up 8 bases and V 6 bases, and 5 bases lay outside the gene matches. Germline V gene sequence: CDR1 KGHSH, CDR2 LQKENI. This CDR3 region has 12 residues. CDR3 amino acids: CASSLDRDGYTF. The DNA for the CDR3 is TGTGCCAGCTCCCTGGACAGGGACGGCTACACCTTC.

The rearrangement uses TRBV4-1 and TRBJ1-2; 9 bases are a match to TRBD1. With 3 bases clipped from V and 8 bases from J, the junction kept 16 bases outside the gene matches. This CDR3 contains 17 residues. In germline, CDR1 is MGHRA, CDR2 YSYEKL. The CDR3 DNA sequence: TGCGCCAGCAGCCATTTCCTTTCAAGAGGACAGGGGAGGGGCTACACCTTC. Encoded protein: CASSHFLSRGQGRGYTF.

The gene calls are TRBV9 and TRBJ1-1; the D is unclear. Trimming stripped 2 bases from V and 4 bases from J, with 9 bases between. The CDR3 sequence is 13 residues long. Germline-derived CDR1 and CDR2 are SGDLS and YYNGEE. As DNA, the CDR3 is TGTGCCAGCAGCGTTAAAGGCGGCACTGAAGCTTTCTTT. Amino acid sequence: CASSVKGGTEAFF.

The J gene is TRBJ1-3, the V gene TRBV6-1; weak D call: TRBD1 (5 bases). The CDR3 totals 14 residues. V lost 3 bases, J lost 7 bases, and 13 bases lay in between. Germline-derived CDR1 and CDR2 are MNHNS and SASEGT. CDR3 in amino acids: CASSEGLPPNTIYF. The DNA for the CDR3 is TGTGCCAGCAGTGAGGGACTGCCCCCGAACACCATATATTTT.

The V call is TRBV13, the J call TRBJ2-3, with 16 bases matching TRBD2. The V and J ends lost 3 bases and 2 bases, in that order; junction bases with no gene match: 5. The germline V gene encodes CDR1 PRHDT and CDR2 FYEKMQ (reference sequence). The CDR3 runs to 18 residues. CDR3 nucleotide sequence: TGTGCCAGCAGCTTGGGACTAGCGGGGGGGCCTGACACAGATACGCAGTATTTT. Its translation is CASSLGLAGGPDTDTQYF.

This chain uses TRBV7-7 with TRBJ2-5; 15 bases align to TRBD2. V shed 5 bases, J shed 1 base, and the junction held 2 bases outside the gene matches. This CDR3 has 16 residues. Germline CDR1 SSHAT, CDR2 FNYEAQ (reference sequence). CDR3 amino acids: CASSRGLAGGQETQYF. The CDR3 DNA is TGTGCCAGCAGCCGGGGACTAGCGGGGGGCCAAGAGACCCAGTACTTC.

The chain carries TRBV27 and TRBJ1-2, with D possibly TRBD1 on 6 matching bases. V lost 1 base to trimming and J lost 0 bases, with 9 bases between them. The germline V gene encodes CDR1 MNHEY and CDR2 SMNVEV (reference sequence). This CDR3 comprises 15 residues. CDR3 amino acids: CASSLYQGSNYGYTF. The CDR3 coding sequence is TGTGCCAGCAGTTTATACCAGGGGTCTAACTATGGCTACACCTTC.

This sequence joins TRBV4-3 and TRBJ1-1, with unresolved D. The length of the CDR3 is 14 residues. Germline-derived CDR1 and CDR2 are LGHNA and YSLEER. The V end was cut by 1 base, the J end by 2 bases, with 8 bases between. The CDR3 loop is CASSQASLNTEAFF. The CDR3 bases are TGCGCCAGCAGCCAAGCCTCACTTAACACTGAAGCTTTCTTT.

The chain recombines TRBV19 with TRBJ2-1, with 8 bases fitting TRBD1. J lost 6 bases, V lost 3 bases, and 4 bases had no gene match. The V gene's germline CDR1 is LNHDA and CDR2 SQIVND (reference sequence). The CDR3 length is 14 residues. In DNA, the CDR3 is TGTGCCAGTAGTATCCATGGACAGGGCAATGAGCAGTTCTTC. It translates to CASSIHGQGNEQFF.

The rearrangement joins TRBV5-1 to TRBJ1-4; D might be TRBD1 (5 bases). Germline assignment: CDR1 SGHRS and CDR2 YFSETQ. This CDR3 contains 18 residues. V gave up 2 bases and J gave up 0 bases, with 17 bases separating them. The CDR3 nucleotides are TGCGCCAGCAGCTTCGGGGCGCCGGGGGATGCAACTAATGAAAAACTGTTTTTT. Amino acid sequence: CASSFGAPGDATNEKLFF.

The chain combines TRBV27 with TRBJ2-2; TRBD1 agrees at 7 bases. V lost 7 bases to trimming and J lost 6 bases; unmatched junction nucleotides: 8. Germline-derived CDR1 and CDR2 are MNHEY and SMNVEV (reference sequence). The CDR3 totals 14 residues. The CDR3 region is CASNRQGPAGELFF. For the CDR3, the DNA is TGTGCCAGCAACCGACAGGGCCCAGCCGGGGAGCTGTTTTTT.

CDR3 region: CSVGGGGASFTDTQYF. The CDR3 DNA reads TGCAGCGTTGGGGGTGGAGGGGCGAGTTTCACAGATACGCAGTATTTT. V is TRBV29-1 and J is TRBJ2-3, with a tentative D call TRBD2 (6 bases). Germline CDR1 SQVTM, CDR2 ANQGSEA. The CDR3 sequence is 16 residues long. V dropped 4 bases and J dropped 2 bases, with 19 bases sitting between them.

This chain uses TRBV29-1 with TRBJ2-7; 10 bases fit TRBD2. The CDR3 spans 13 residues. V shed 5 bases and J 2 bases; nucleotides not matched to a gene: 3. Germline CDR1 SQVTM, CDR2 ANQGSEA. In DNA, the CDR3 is TGCAGCGTTCAAGGACTAGCGGCCTACGAGCAGTACTTC. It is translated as CSVQGLAAYEQYF.

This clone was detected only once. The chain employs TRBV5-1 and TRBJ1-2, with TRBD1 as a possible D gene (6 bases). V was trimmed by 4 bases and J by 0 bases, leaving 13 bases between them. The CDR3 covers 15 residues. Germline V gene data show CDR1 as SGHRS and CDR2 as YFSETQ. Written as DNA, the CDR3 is TGCGCCAGCAGCCCCGGACAGTTCTCTAACTATGGCTACACCTTC. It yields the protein CASSPGQFSNYGYTF.

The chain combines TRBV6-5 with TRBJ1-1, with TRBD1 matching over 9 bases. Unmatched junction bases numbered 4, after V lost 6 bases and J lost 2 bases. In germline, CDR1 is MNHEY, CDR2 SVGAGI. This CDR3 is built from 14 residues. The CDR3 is CASSRDRDNTEAFF. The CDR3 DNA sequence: TGTGCCAGCAGCCGGGACAGGGATAACACTGAAGCTTTCTTT.

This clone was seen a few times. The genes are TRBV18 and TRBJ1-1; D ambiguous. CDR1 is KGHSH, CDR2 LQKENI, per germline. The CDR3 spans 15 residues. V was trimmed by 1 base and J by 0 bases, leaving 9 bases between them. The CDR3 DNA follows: TGTGCCAGCTCACCACAAGACACCATGAACACTGAAGCTTTCTTT. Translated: CASSPQDTMNTEAFF.

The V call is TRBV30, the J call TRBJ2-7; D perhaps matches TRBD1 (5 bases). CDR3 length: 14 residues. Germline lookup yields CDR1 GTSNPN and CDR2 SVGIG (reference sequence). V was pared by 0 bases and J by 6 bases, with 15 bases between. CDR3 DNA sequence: TGTGCCTGGAGTGTACATCAGGGTAGGGGCGAGCAGTACTTC. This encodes CAWSVHQGRGEQYF.

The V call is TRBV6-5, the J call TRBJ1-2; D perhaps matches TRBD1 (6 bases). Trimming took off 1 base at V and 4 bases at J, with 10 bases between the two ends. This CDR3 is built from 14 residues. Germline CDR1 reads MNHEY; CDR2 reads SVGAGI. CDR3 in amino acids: CASSYFQGSYGYTF. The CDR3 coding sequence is TGTGCCAGCAGTTACTTTCAGGGGAGCTATGGCTACACCTTC.

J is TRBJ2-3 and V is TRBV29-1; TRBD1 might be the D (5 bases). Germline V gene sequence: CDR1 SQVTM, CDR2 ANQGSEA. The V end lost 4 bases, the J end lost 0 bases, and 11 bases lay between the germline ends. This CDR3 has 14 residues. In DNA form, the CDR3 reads TGCAGCGTTGCCGGCAGGGCAAGCACAGATACGCAGTATTTT. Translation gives CSVAGRASTDTQYF.

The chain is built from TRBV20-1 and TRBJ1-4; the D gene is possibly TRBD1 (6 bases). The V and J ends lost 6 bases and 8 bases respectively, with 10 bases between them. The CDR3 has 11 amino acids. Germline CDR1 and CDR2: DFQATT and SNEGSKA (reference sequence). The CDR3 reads CSATGNEKLFF. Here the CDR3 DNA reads TGCAGTGCCACAGGGAACGAAAAACTGTTTTTT.

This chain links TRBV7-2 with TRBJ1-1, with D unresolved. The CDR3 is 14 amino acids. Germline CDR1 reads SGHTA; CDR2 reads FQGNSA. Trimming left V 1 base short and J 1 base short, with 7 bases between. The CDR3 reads CASSLGGGNTEAFF. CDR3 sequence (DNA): TGTGCCAGCAGCTTAGGAGGCGGGAACACTGAAGCTTTCTTT.